This entry features one T cell receptor (beta chain) sequence. Its antigen remains unidentified. The sample comes from a study of OX40 agonist ivuxolimab in advanced cancers. Study findings and constraints: Compared with others, partial responders at 0.1-3.0 mg/kg displayed clonal expansion among the lowest.

The sampling schedule covered blood at baseline, cycle 4 day 1, and cycle 7 day 1. The CDR3 consists of 15 residues. CDR1 is SNHLY and CDR2 is FYNNEI in the germline V gene. V was pared by 6 bases and J by 7 bases, with 19 bases between. TCRdb keeps only in-frame clones here, not all; method: immunoSEQ multiplex PCR. The sample gives fewer than 70,000 clones, 75% to 85% of which show up once; 1.6% is in the top ten. The V call is TRBV2, the J call TRBJ1-5; D unresolved. The sequences come from CD4+ or CD8+ T cells sorted from blood, collected in a trial of the OX40 agonist ivuxolimab. This TCR was sampled from an adult with an advanced solid tumor such as melanoma, head and neck, liver or kidney cancer. The CDR3 protein is CASSPGTTLGQPQHF. The DNA of the CDR3 is TGTGCCAGCAGCCCCGGAACTACCCTTGGCCAGCCCCAGCATTTT. Supplemented by reference TRBV2 and TRBJ1-5, the full variable domain reads EPEVTQTPSHQVTQMGQEVILRCVPISNHLYFYWYRQILGQKVEFLVSFYNNEISEKSEIFDDQFSVERPDGSNFTLKIRSTKLEDSAMYFCASSPGTTLGQPQHFGDGTRLSIL.